This TCR beta chain was found in a study of blood T cell repertoires in COVID-19. Overall study: Material from acute and convalescent COVID-19 was sourced from the United States, Italy and Spain.

Seattle patients were enrolled while actively infected and followed longitudinally. This CDR3 is 15 amino acids long. The germline V gene has CDR1 SGHRS and CDR2 YFSETQ. With V trimmed by 0 bases and J by 8 bases, 4 bases remained unmatched. This clone was observed a single time. Profiling relied on immunoSEQ multiplex PCR, and the TCRdb table lists in-frame clones only, not all of them. The repertoire holds hundreds of thousands of clones, with 70% to 90% as singletons. J is TRBJ2-1 and V is TRBV5-1, with 11 bases identical to TRBD2. What was sequenced was peripheral blood. This sequence originates from a woman in her 70s with COVID-19, enrolled during active disease. This chain's CDR3 is CASSLGLAGTDEQFF. CDR3 bases: TGCGCCAGCAGCTTGGGACTAGCGGGGACGGATGAGCAGTTCTTC.